This T cell receptor (beta chain) was retrieved from a study of cytomegalovirus exposure and HLA in healthy donors. Method: immunoSEQ multiplex PCR; TCRdb's copy keeps in-frame clones and lacks some. Of around 190,000 clones listed, about nine tenths are singletons. Germline loops: CDR1 MGHRA, CDR2 YSYEKL. V lost 3 bases, J lost 4 bases, and 12 bases lay in between. The CDR3 sequence is 14 residues long. The receptor comes from a man aged 25-40 years in good health and CMV-seropositive. V and J are TRBV4-1 and TRBJ1-1; D perhaps matches TRBD1 (6 bases). The sequencing sample was made of PBMCs. CDR3 in amino acids: CASSQMDSRTEAFF. CDR3 DNA: TGCGCCAGCAGCCAGATGGACAGCCGCACTGAAGCTTTCTTT.